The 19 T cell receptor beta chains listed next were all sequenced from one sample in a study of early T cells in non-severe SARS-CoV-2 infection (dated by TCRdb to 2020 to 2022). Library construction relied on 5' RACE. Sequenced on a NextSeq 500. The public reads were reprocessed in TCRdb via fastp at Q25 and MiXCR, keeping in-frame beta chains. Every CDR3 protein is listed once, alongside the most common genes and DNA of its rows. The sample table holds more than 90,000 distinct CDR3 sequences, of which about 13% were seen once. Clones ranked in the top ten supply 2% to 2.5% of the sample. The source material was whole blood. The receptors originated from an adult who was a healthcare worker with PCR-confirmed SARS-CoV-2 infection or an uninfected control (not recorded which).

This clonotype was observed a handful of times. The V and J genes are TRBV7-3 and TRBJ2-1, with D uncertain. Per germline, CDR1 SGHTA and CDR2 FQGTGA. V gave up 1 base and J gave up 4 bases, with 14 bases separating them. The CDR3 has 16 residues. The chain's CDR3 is CASSLMVHPAYNEQFF. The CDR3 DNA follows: TGTGCCAGCAGCTTAATGGTGCACCCGGCGTACAATGAGCAGTTCTTC.

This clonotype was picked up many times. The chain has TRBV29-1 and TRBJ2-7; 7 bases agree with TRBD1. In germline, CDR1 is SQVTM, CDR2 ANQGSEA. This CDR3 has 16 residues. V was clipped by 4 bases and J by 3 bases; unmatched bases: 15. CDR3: CSVGSTAGTVGYEQYF. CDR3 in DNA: TGCAGCGTTGGGTCGACAGCCGGGACAGTGGGCTACGAGCAGTACTTC.

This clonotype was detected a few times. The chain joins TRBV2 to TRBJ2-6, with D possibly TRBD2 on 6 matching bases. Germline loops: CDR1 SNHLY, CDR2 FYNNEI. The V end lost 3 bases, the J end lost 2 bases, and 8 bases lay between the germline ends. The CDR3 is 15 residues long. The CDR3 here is CASSEERAGANVLTF. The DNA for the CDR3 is TGTGCCAGCAGTGAGGAGCGGGCTGGGGCCAACGTCCTGACTTTC.

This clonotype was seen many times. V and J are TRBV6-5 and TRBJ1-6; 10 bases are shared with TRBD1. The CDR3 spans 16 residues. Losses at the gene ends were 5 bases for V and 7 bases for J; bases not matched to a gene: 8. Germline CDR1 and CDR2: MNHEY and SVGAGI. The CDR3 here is CASSRGQGDGNSPLHF. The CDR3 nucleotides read TGTGCCAGCAGTCGCGGACAGGGGGATGGAAATTCACCCCTCCACTTT.

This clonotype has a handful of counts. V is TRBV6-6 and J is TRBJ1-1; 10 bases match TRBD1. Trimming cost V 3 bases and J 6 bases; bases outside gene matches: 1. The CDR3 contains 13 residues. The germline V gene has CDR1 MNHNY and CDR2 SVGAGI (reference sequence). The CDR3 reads CASSYGTGAEAFF. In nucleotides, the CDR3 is TGTGCCAGCAGTTATGGGACAGGGGCTGAAGCTTTCTTT.

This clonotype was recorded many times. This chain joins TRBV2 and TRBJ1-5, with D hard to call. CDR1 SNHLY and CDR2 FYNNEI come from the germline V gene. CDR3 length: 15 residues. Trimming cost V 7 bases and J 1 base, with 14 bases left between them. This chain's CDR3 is CASNNMGGSNQPQHF. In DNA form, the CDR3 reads TGTGCCAGCAATAACATGGGTGGAAGCAATCAGCCCCAGCATTTT.

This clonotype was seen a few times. CDR3 DNA: TGTGCCAGCAGTTTAACCTACACAGATACGCAGTATTTT. Its protein is CASSLTYTDTQYF. The V call is TRBV28, the J call TRBJ2-3; D is ambiguous. With 2 bases removed from V and 2 bases from J, the gap between germline ends came to 5 bases. Germline V gives CDR1 MDHEN, CDR2 SYDVKM. The CDR3 runs to 13 residues.

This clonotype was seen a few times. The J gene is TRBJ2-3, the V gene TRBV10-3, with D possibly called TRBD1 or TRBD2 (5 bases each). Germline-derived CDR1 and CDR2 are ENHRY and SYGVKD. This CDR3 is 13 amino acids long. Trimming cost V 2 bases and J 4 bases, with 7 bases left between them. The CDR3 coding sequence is TGTGCCATCAGTGAGGGGGGTGCAGATACGCAGTATTTT. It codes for CAISEGGADTQYF.

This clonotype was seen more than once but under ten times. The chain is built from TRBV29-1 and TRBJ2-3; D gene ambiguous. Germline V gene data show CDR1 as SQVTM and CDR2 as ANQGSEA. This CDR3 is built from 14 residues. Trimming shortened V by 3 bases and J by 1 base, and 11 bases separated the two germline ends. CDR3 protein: CSVDGGVRTDTQYF. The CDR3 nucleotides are TGCAGCGTTGACGGTGGGGTCCGCACAGATACGCAGTATTTT.

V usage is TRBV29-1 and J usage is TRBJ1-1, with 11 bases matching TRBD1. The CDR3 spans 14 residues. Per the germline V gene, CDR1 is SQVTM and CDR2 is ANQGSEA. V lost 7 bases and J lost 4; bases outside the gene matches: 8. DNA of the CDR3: TGCAGCGCCGCGGACAGGGGGCGAGGCACTGAAGCTTTCTTT. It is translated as CSAADRGRGTEAFF. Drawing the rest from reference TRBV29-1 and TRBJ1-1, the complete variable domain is SAVISQKPSRDICQRGTSLTIQCQVDSQVTMMFWYRQQPGQSLTLIATANQGSEATYESGFVIDKFPISRPNLTFSTLTVSNMSPEDSSIYLCSAADRGRGTEAFFGQGTRLTVV.

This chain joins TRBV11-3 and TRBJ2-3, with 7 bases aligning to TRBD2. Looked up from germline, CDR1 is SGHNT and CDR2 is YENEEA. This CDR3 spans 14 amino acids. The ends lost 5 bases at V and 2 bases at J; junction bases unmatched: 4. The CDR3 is CASSKAGNTDTQYF. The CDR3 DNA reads TGTGCCAGCAGCAAAGCGGGGAACACAGATACGCAGTATTTT.

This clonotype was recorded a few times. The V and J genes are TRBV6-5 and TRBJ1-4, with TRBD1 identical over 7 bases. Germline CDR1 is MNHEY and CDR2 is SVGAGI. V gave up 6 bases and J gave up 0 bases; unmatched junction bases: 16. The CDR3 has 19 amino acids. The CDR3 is CASSPQTGPFIATNEKLFF. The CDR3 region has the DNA TGTGCCAGCAGCCCCCAGACAGGGCCCTTTATTGCAACTAATGAAAAACTGTTTTTT.

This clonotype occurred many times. The CDR3 spells CASSPPLTGGLAGELFF. In DNA, the CDR3 is TGCGCCAGCAGCCCTCCGCTGACAGGGGGCCTAGCCGGGGAGCTGTTTTTT. The V call is TRBV5-1, the J call TRBJ2-2, with TRBD1 matching 10 bases. This CDR3 is built from 17 residues. CDR1 is SGHRS, CDR2 YFSETQ, per germline. J was trimmed by 6 bases and V by 4 bases; bases with no gene match: 12.

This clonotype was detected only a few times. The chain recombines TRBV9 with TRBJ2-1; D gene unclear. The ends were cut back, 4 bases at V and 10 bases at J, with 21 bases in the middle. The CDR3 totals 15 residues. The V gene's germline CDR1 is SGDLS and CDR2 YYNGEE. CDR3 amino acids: CASSPRAWSPGEQFF. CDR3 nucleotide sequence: TGTGCCAGCAGCCCGAGAGCCTGGAGCCCTGGGGAGCAGTTCTTC.

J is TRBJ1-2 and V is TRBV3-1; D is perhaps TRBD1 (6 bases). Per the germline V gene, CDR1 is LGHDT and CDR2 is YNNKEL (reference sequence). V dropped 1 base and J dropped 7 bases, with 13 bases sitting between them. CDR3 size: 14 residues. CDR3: CASSQGTTGFGYTF. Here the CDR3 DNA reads TGTGCCAGCAGCCAAGGGACAACAGGGTTTGGCTACACCTTC.

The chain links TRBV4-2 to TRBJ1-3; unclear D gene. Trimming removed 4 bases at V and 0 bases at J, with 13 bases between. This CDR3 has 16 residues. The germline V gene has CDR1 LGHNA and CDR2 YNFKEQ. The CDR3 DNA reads TGTGCCAGCAGCCGTACCTCCATAAACTCTGGAAACACCATATATTTT. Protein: CASSRTSINSGNTIYF.

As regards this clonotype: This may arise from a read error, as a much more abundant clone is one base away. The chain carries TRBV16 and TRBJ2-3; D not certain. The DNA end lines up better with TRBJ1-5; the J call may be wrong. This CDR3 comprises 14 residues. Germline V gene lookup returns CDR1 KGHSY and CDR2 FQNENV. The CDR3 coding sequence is TGTGCCAGCAGCCAAAACTTCCAAGGAGATACGCAGCATTTT. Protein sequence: CASSQNFQGDTQHF.

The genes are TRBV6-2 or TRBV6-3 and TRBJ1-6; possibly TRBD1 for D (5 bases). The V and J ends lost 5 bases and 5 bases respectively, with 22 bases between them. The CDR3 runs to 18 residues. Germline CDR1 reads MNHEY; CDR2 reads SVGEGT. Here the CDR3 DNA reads TGTGCCAGCAGTCCCAATGCCTACGGGACGGATCATAATTCACCCCTCCACTTT. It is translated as CASSPNAYGTDHNSPLHF.

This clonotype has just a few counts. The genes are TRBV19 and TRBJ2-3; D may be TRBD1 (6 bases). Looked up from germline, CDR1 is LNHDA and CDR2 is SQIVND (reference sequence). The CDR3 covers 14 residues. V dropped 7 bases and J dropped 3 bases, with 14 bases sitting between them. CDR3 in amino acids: CASTPPGATDTQYF. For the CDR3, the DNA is TGTGCCAGTACCCCCCCAGGGGCAACAGATACGCAGTATTTT.